The 21 T cell receptor beta chains below were found in one sample sequenced in a study of human T cells and chemical hapten exposure. Time point defined: pre-sensitization, week 0. Treatment specified: therapeutic diphenylcyclopropenone sensitization with weekly scalp DPC. Via MiXCR, TCRdb re-called the RACE reads, giving one row per CDR3 protein. The data hold 85,000 to 100,000 distinct CDR3 sequences, with under 14% observed a single time. The sample here was whole blood, taken in connection with sensitization to the hapten diphenylcyclopropenone (DPC). The receptors come from a woman aged 55 to 70 with alopecia areata. Some clones in this sample may be carry-over from other donors' samples.

A note on this clonotype: At one end, the junction sequence differs from germline, possibly due to a read error. The chain recombines TRBV3-1 with TRBJ1-1, with unresolved D. Germline values: CDR1 LGHDT, CDR2 YNNKEL (reference sequence). CDR3 length: 13 amino acids. The CDR3 loop reads CVSSQDLARTAFF. Written as DNA, the CDR3 is TGTGTCAGCAGCCAAGATCTGGCCCGCACAGCTTTCTTT.

The table lists this clonotype with many counts. The V call is TRBV5-4, the J call TRBJ1-1; TRBD1 matches at 7 bases. Germline CDR1 and CDR2: SGHNT and YYREEE (reference sequence). J gave up 0 bases and V 2 bases, and 4 bases lay outside the gene matches. The CDR3 extends over 15 amino acids. The CDR3 DNA sequence: TGTGCCAGCAGCTTAGGGACAGAGTTGAACACTGAAGCTTTCTTT. Translation: CASSLGTELNTEAFF.

This clonotype came up a few times. The rearrangement joins TRBV3-1 to TRBJ1-5, with no clear D. The CDR3 extends over 15 amino acids. The germline V gene encodes CDR1 LGHDT and CDR2 YNNKEL (reference sequence). The V and J ends lost 0 bases and 2 bases respectively, with 8 bases between them. CDR3 sequence reads: CASSQDSGGNQPQHF. CDR3 DNA: TGTGCCAGCAGCCAAGATTCTGGGGGCAATCAGCCCCAGCATTTT.

This clonotype was seen only a few times. The V and J genes are TRBV18 and TRBJ2-7; 9 nucleotides line up with TRBD1. Trimming cost V 1 base and J 7 bases; bases outside gene matches: 5. The V gene's germline CDR1 is KGHSH and CDR2 LQKENI. CDR3 length equals 14 residues. DNA for the CDR3: TGTGCCAGCTCACCACAGGGGACAGGGAATGAGCAGTACTTC. Translating gives CASSPQGTGNEQYF. The complete variable domain, with remaining parts taken from reference TRBV18 and TRBJ2-7, reads NAGVMQNPRHLVRRRGQEARLRCSPMKGHSHVYWYRQLPEEGLKFMVYLQKENIIDESGMPKERFSAEFPKEGPSILRIQQVVRGDSAAYFCASSPQGTGNEQYFGPGTRLTVT.

This clonotype has just a few counts. This CDR3 is CASSLSGLAGGRVSGELFF. The CDR3 coding sequence is TGTGCCAGCAGCTTATCTGGACTAGCGGGGGGCCGCGTATCCGGGGAGCTGTTTTTT. The J gene is TRBJ2-2, the V gene TRBV11-2; 14 positions agree with TRBD2. Germline V gene data show CDR1 as SGHAT and CDR2 as FQNNGV. Trimming took 2 bases from V and 6 from J; bases not matched to a gene: 11. The CDR3 contains 19 residues.

V gene TRBV7-2 combines with J gene TRBJ2-5; 8 bases agree with TRBD2. The CDR3 sequence is 15 residues long. Germline CDR1 and CDR2: SGHTA and FQGNSA. V was clipped by 6 bases and J by 0 bases; unmatched bases: 6. In DNA form, the CDR3 reads TGTGCCAGCAGGTTATTTAGCGGGGACCAAGAGACCCAGTACTTC. Its translation: CASRLFSGDQETQYF.

The chain employs TRBV25-1 and TRBJ2-5, with a tentative D call TRBD2 (5 bases). This CDR3 is 16 amino acids long. The germline CDR1 and CDR2 sequences are MGHDK and SYGVNS. Trimming cost V 3 bases and J 5 bases, with 19 bases left between them. Here the CDR3 DNA reads TGTGCCAGCAGTGATGGGGTAGCGCGATTCGGGGAGACCCAGTACTTC. Its protein product is CASSDGVARFGETQYF.

At least ten counts were recorded for this clonotype. This chain uses TRBV5-5 with TRBJ2-7; D not certain. Germline CDR1 SGHKS, CDR2 YYEKEE (reference sequence). The CDR3 loop spans 14 amino acids. V gave up 3 bases and J gave up 0 bases, with 10 bases separating them. The CDR3 DNA sequence: TGTGCCAGCAGCTACCCGGGCCTCTCCTACGAGCAGTACTTC. Its translation is CASSYPGLSYEQYF.

This clonotype was seen a few times. The chain couples TRBV15 to TRBJ1-5; D is unclear. The length of the CDR3 is 16 residues. Between the trimmed V and J ends, which lost 4 bases and 3 bases, there was a span of 16 bases. From germline, CDR1 is LNHNV and CDR2 YYDKDF (reference sequence). CDR3: CATSTGIPGINQPQHF. The DNA for the CDR3 is TGTGCCACCAGCACGGGCATCCCAGGTATCAATCAGCCCCAGCATTTT. Complete variable domain (other parts from reference TRBV15 and TRBJ1-5): DAMVIQNPRYQVTQFGKPVTLSCSQTLNHNVMYWYQQKSSQAPKLLFHYYDKDFNNEADTPDNFQSRRPNTSFCFLDIRSPGLGDTAMYLCATSTGIPGINQPQHFGDGTRLSIL.

This clonotype was seen repeatedly, ten times or more. The gene calls are TRBV27 and TRBJ2-7; the D is unclear. Germline V gene data show CDR1 as MNHEY and CDR2 as SMNVEV (reference sequence). V lost 4 bases and J 2 bases, leaving 18 bases between the germline ends. The CDR3 is made up of 16 amino acids. CDR3: CASSSSEGRLTYEQYF. The CDR3 DNA follows: TGTGCCAGCAGTTCCTCGGAAGGCAGGTTAACCTACGAGCAGTACTTC.

This clonotype was seen only once. A read error is possible here, since a much larger clone lies one base away. J is TRBJ2-7 and V is TRBV28, with D perhaps assigned TRBD1 or TRBD2 (5 bases each). The V and J ends lost 8 bases and 2 bases respectively, with 13 bases between them. The CDR3 is made up of 13 amino acids. CDR1 and CDR2 from the germline V gene are MDHEN and SYDVKM. CDR3 DNA: TGTGCCAGCTGTGAGGGGACCGCCTACGAGCAGTACTTC. Its protein is CASCEGTAYEQYF.

The chain's CDR3 is CSARDTGQPQHF. CDR3 DNA: TGCAGTGCTAGAGATACGGGTCAGCCCCAGCATTTT. The genes are TRBV20-1 and TRBJ1-5; D not resolved. The V gene lost 0 bases and the J gene lost 6 bases, with 6 bases spanning the gap. The CDR3 totals 12 residues. Per germline, CDR1 DFQATT and CDR2 SNEGSKA (reference sequence).

The genes are TRBV11-2 and TRBJ2-5; D remains unclear. In germline, CDR1 is SGHAT, CDR2 FQNNGV. Between the trimmed V and J ends, which lost 5 bases and 2 bases, there was a span of 3 bases. The CDR3 extends over 11 amino acids. CDR3 DNA sequence: TGTGCCAGCAGCAAACAAGAGACCCAGTACTTC. This gives the protein CASSKQETQYF.

This rearrangement joins TRBV29-1 to TRBJ1-1; 11 bases match TRBD1. The germline V gene has CDR1 SQVTM and CDR2 ANQGSEA. Trimming at V came to 4 bases and at J to 3 bases, leaving 4 bases not matched to a gene. CDR3 length: 14 amino acids. The CDR3 DNA sequence: TGCAGCGTTGTGGGGACAGGGGGGTACACTGAAGCTTTCTTT. As protein: CSVVGTGGYTEAFF.

This clonotype came up many times. This rearrangement joins TRBV7-6 to TRBJ2-7, with D possibly being TRBD1 or TRBD2 (5 bases each). The CDR3 is made up of 14 amino acids. The V gene lost 1 base and the J gene lost 2 bases, with 9 bases spanning the gap. Germline loops: CDR1 SGHVS, CDR2 FNYEAQ. Here the CDR3 reads CASSLGWGTYEQYF. As DNA, the CDR3 is TGTGCCAGCAGCTTAGGTTGGGGGACCTACGAGCAGTACTTC.

Ten or more counts support this clonotype. The chain links TRBV7-9 to TRBJ2-1, with TRBD2 matching over 7 bases. Germline V CDR1 and CDR2: SEHNR, FQNEAQ (reference sequence). J gave up 9 bases and V 5 bases, and 19 bases lay outside the gene matches. This CDR3 region has 17 residues. In DNA form, the CDR3 reads TGTGCCAGCAGCCCTAGGACTAGTCTACCCACAAGGGGTGAGCAGTTCTTC. Amino acid sequence: CASSPRTSLPTRGEQFF. The entire variable domain, with the rest obtained from reference TRBV7-9 and TRBJ2-1, is as follows: DTGVSQNPRHKITKRGQNVTFRCDPISEHNRLYWYRQTLGQGPEFLTYFQNEAQLEKSRLLSDRFSAERPKGSFSTLEIQRTEQGDSAMYLCASSPRTSLPTRGEQFFGPGTRLTVL.

This clonotype was picked up a small number of times. V and J are TRBV29-1 and TRBJ2-2, with D maybe TRBD2 (6 bases). Germline V gene data show CDR1 as SQVTM and CDR2 as ANQGSEA. With 1 base removed from V and 6 bases from J, the gap between germline ends came to 18 bases. The CDR3 totals 16 residues. The CDR3 sequence: CSVEGVGLPGSGELFF. CDR3 nucleotide sequence: TGCAGCGTTGAAGGAGTGGGACTTCCGGGGTCCGGGGAGCTGTTTTTT.

This clonotype showed up just a few times. The CDR3 DNA follows: TGTGCCAGCAGCGGACGACAGGGCTCCTACGAGCAGTACTTC. This sequence encodes CASSGRQGSYEQYF. The V and J genes are TRBV13 and TRBJ2-7; 7 bases agree with TRBD1. With V trimmed by 5 bases and J by 0 bases, 4 bases remained unmatched. The CDR3 extends over 14 amino acids. Germline V gene sequence: CDR1 PRHDT, CDR2 FYEKMQ (reference sequence).

This clonotype has more than one count but fewer than ten. The V and J genes are TRBV3-1 and TRBJ2-3; possible D gene TRBD2, 6 bases. The ends were cut back, 0 bases at V and 6 bases at J, with 19 bases in the middle. Germline loops: CDR1 LGHDT, CDR2 YNNKEL (reference sequence). The CDR3 sequence is 17 residues long. The DNA for the CDR3 is TGTGCCAGCAGCCAAGAGTACAGAAGGAGGGAGGCGGATACGCAGTATTTT. It specifies CASSQEYRRREADTQYF.

This clonotype appeared many times. This rearrangement joins TRBV5-4 to TRBJ1-5; 9 nucleotides agree with TRBD1. V lost 0 bases and J lost 10; bases outside the gene matches: 8. Germline V gene lookup returns CDR1 SGHNT and CDR2 YYREEE (reference sequence). CDR3 size: 15 residues. CDR3 nucleotide sequence: TGTGCCAGCAGCTTGGACAGGGGGCCCGTGAGACCCCAGCATTTT. Encoded protein: CASSLDRGPVRPQHF.

In this sample, this clonotype turned up many times. The CDR3 reads CSVGTDSNQPQHF. The CDR3 bases are TGCAGCGTTGGGACAGATAGCAATCAGCCCCAGCATTTT. This chain links TRBV29-1 with TRBJ1-5; D might be TRBD1 (6 bases). CDR3 length: 13 residues. Germline V gene lookup returns CDR1 SQVTM and CDR2 ANQGSEA. Trimming pared 4 bases from V and 0 bases from J, leaving 7 bases between.